This T cell receptor beta chain was sequenced during a study of blood T cell repertoires in COVID-19. Trimming at V came to 6 bases and at J to 4 bases, leaving 3 bases not matched to a gene. Germline CDR1 reads SGHVS; CDR2 reads FQNEAQ. The CDR3 consists of 13 residues. Clones were sequenced by immunoSEQ multiplex PCR, and TCRdb holds only the in-frame ones, with some missing. The table records 400,000 or so clones, 85% to 90% of them present only once. Sequenced sample: peripheral blood. This receptor was obtained from a human donor in a cohort sampled during active COVID-19. The chain couples TRBV7-8 to TRBJ2-7; 10 positions match TRBD1. Here the CDR3 reads CASRSGQGYEQYF. CDR3 nucleotide sequence: TGTGCCAGCAGGTCGGGACAGGGGTACGAGCAGTACTTC. The variable domain in full, with the rest retrieved from reference TRBV7-8 and TRBJ2-7, is GAGVSQSPRYKVAKRGQDVALRCDPISGHVSLFWYQQALGQGPEFLTYFQNEAQLDKSGLPSDRFFAERPEGSVSTLKIQRTQQEDSAVYLCASRSGQGYEQYFGPGTRLTVT.